This T cell receptor (beta chain) was profiled in a study of human T cells and chemical hapten exposure. General study findings and limits: Expanded TCRs showed more large CDR3 clusters than pre-sensitization or healthy control sets.

The V gene's germline CDR1 is LGHDT and CDR2 YNNKEL (reference sequence). V was shortened by 4 bases and J by 6 bases, with 4 bases between the two germline ends. The CDR3 contains 11 residues. Time point here: patch test 2, 6 weeks after DPC sensitization. Treatment denoted: therapeutic diphenylcyclopropenone sensitization with weekly scalp DPC. Drawing of blood took place ahead of applying each patch test. This clonotype occurred a few times. Its antigen remains unknown. MiXCR was run by TCRdb on the RACE reads, yielding one entry per CDR3 protein. Here the sample spans some 82,000 distinct CDR3 sequences, around 6.7% being singletons.

The TCR sequence derives from a woman aged 30 to 39 with alopecia areata. Some clones in this sample may be carry-over from other donors' samples. The V and J genes are TRBV3-1 and TRBJ1-3; the D is unclear. This specimen was whole blood, taken in connection with sensitization to the hapten diphenylcyclopropenone (DPC). CDR3 protein: CASSRENTIYF. CDR3 nucleotide sequence: TGTGCCAGCAGCCGCGAAAACACCATATATTTT.